The present entry profiles one T cell receptor beta chain with its context. Its antigen is unknown. A multiplex PCR was run with 60 Vbeta primers and 13 Jbeta primers. Source study methods: Roughly 12 million of 80 million or so unique TCR beta chains were shared, per a later count. The assay was immunoSEQ multiplex PCR, and TCRdb's table has in-frame clones only and misses some. Clone size and V and J calls were adopted from that table, with D and trimming inferred from the DNA. The sample lists approximately 120,000 clones, under 80% occurring once. The data were obtained in a study of cytomegalovirus exposure and HLA in healthy donors. Background on the study: Around 80 million unique TCR sequences came from HLA-typed donors in an early release. Study-level points and caveats: Most observed TCR sequences were rare, whereas some public TCRs were detected in many donors.

CDR3 length: 15 amino acids. Germline V gene data show CDR1 as MDHEN and CDR2 as SYDVKM. V was trimmed by 6 bases and J by 0 bases, leaving 14 bases between them. V usage is TRBV28 and J usage is TRBJ1-1; D perhaps matches TRBD1 (6 bases). The sequenced sample was PBMCs. The receptor's source is a woman aged 55-69 years in good health and CMV-seropositive. The CDR3 reads CASRPGGRLNTEAFF. The CDR3 DNA sequence: TGTGCCAGCAGACCGGGGGGCCGCTTGAACACTGAAGCTTTCTTT. The full variable domain, its missing parts supplied by reference TRBV28 and TRBJ1-1, is DVKVTQSSRYLVKRTGEKVFLECVQDMDHENMFWYRQDPGLGLRLIYFSYDVKMKEKGDIPEGYSVSREKKERFSLILESASTNQTSMYLCASRPGGRLNTEAFFGQGTRLTVV.